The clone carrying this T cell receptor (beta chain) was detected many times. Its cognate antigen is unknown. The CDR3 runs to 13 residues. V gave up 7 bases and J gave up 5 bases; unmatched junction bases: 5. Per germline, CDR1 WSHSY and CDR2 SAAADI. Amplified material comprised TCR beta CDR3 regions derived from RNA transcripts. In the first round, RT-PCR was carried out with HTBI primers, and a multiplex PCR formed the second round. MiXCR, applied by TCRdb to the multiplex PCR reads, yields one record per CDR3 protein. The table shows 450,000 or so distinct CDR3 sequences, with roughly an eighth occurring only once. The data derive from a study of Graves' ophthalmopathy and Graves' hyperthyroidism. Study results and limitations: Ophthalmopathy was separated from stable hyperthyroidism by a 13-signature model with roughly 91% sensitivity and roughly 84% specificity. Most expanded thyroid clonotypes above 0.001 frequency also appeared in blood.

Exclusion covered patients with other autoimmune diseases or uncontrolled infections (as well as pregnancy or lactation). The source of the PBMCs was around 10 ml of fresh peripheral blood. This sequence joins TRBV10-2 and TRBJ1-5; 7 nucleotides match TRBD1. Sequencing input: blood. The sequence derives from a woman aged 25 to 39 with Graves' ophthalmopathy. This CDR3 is CASKGQVDQPQHF. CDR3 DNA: TGCGCCAGCAAAGGACAGGTAGATCAGCCCCAGCATTTT.